This T cell receptor (beta chain) was captured in a study of beta chain features in type 1 diabetes. The study, taken as a whole, reports: Among patients with Type 1 diabetes, TCRB CDR3s were moderately but significantly shorter in every one of the four CD4+ subsets. Patients' naive, central memory and Treg TCRB repertoires seemed closer to one another than those of healthy donors. For type 1 diabetes patients, VDJ junctions showed fewer insertions and more deletions.

The entirety of the isolated RNA underwent reverse transcription, so expressed TCRB transcripts were sequenced. Read counts averaged around 3.6 million for samples of naive, central memory and regulatory T cells. Data came from immunoSEQ multiplex PCR; TCRdb stores just in-frame clones and leaves some out. The sample includes approximately 240,000 clones, about a sixth of them seen just once. Concerning this clone: Antigen specificity is unknown.

The germline V gene encodes CDR1 MNHEY and CDR2 SMNVEV (reference sequence). After removal of 3 bases from V and 6 bases from J, the junction contained 5 bases not matched to a gene. This CDR3 region has 14 residues. The V call is TRBV27, the J call TRBJ2-3; the match to TRBD2 covers 8 bases. Specimen: naive CD4+ T cells from blood. This TCR came from a man aged 30 to 39 with type 1 diabetes. CDR3 loop: CASSFSGNGDTQYF. The CDR3 DNA follows: TGTGCCAGCAGTTTTAGCGGGAATGGGGATACGCAGTATTTT.